This TCR beta chain was sequenced during a study of shared clonotypes between healthy human individuals. Study information: With ages of 18 to 49, the donors were a couple of women and a few men. The plates for each donor numbered three CD4 naive, three CD4 memory, two CD8 naive and one CD8 memory.

CDR3 size: 18 residues. Per sorted-subset replicate PCR, input was 150 to 250 ng DNA, representing roughly 30,000 T cell genomes. Assay used: immunoSEQ multiplex PCR; TCRdb lists only in-frame clones, some missing. The repertoire holds roughly 660,000 clones, with roughly 91% as singletons. This chain links TRBV21-1 with TRBJ2-7; TRBD2, as called in the table, went unchecked against the DNA. TRBV21-1 is a known pseudogene. The sample consisted of memory CD8+ T cells from PBMCs. Sample subset: CD45RO+ cells pooled with CCR7-negative TemRA cells. This sequence was found in a man aged 18 to 30 in good health. Some clones in this sample may be carry-over from other donors' samples. The chain's CDR3 is CASSTWGTTQRLTYEQYF. The CDR3 DNA sequence: TGTGCCAGCAGCACCTGGGGGACTACCCAAAGACTGACCTACGAGCAGTACTTC.